This TCR beta chain was captured in a study of CD8 T cells in ankylosing spondylitis. Remarks on this clonotype: Its antigen is not known.

With molecular barcodes, quantitative 5'-RACE was used to make the TCR beta libraries. TCRdb redid the calling of the 5' RACE reads with MiXCR, one entry per CDR3 protein. The sample includes approximately 140,000 distinct CDR3 sequences, over 15% of them seen just once. The CDR3 consists of 14 residues. Germline V gene data show CDR1 as MGHDK and CDR2 as SYGVNS. The V and J ends lost 4 bases and 5 bases, in that order; junction bases with no gene match: 7. Findings and caveats of the study: Characteristic of ankylosing spondylitis blood, it appeared, was a TCR beta motif comprising eight highly homologous variants. Significant enrichment of disease-linked clones was reported in matched ankylosing spondylitis synovial fluid. The disease-linked clones had a CD8+ phenotype and low blood frequencies. In synovial fluid and blood from reactive arthritis, some motif variants were previously reported.

Sequenced input: blood, either unsorted or a sorted T cell fraction (not recorded which). The source is a male donor with ankylosing spondylitis. The rearrangement joins TRBV25-1 to TRBJ2-7; 8 bases map to TRBD1. CDR3 amino acids: CASSVAGGFDEQYF. The CDR3 DNA reads as TGTGCCAGCAGTGTTGCAGGGGGCTTCGACGAGCAGTACTTC.